This entry lists 3 T cell receptor beta chains sequenced from one sample in a study of T cell responses to AZD1222 COVID-19 vaccine. Assay used: immunoSEQ multiplex PCR; TCRdb lists only in-frame clones, some missing. Among about 100,000 clones listed, around nine tenths were seen once. Sequenced material: peripheral blood, taken on day 0 of AZD1222 vaccination. The receptor source for this set is an adult in good health.

The rearrangement links TRBV7-9 to TRBJ1-6, with 9 bases that match TRBD1. CDR1 is SEHNR, CDR2 FQNEAQ, per germline (reference sequence). The CDR3 loop spans 16 amino acids. J was trimmed by 10 bases and V by 2 bases; bases with no gene match: 9. The CDR3 sequence is CASSLLNTGGLSPLHF. The CDR3 DNA reads TGTGCCAGCAGCTTATTAAACACAGGGGGCTTATCACCCCTCCACTTT.

This chain connects TRBV3-1 (or the pseudogene TRBV3-2) to TRBJ1-2, with D unclear. This CDR3 is 13 amino acids long. Trimming left V 1 base short and J 4 bases short, with 7 bases between. Germline V lookup: CDR1 LGHDT, CDR2 YNNKEL (reference sequence). The CDR3 is CASSQAASYGYTF. The CDR3 DNA reads as TGTGCCAGCAGCCAAGCTGCTTCCTATGGCTACACCTTC.

CDR3 in DNA: TGTGCCAGCAGCCCAGCGGGGGAGGCTGGGGCCAACGTCCTGACTTTC. Translated: CASSPAGEAGANVLTF. The rearrangement uses TRBV3-1 (or the pseudogene TRBV3-2) and TRBJ2-6, with 8 bases aligning to TRBD2. Germline V gives CDR1 LGHDT, CDR2 YNNKEL (reference sequence). V lost 4 bases and J lost 2; bases outside the gene matches: 4. CDR3 length: 16 amino acids.